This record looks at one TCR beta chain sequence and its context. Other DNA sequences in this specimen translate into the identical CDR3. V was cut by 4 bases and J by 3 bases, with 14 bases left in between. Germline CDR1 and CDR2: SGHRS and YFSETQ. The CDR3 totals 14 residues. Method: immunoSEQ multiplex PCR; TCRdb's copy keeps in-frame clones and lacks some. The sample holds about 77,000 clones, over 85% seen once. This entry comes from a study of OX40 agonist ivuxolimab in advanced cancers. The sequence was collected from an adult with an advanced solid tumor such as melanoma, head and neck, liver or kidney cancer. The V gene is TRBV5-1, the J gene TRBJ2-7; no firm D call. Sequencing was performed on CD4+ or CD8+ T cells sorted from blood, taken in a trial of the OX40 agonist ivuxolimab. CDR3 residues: CASSLNSQDYEQYF. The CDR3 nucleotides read TGCGCCAGCAGCCTGAACTCTCAAGACTACGAGCAGTACTTC.